Listed below are T cell receptor beta chains from one sample, sequenced in a study of T cell responses to AZD1222 COVID-19 vaccine. The assay was immunoSEQ multiplex PCR, and TCRdb's table has in-frame clones only and misses some. The sample records about 110,000 clones, about 93% being singletons. The sequenced sample was peripheral blood, obtained on day 0 of AZD1222 vaccination. These receptors all come from an adult in good health. Each CDR3 is given with its conserved first and last residue. D genes are given only for firm matches. Rows may omit the clone size; those that give it use once, few, many or a size class.

size: .; J: TRBJ2-1; V: TRBV28; D: TRBD2; CDR3: CASSPSITSGSNEQFF; DNA: TGTGCCAGCAGCCCCTCGATAACTAGCGGGAGCAATGAGCAGTTCTTC
size: .; J: TRBJ2-1; V: TRBV11-3; D: .; CDR3: CASRLWDSGNNEQFF; DNA: TGTGCCAGTCGGCTATGGGACTCCGGCAACAATGAGCAGTTCTTC
size: .; J: TRBJ1-5; V: TRBV6-2/TRBV6-3; D: .; CDR3: CASSYNRNVYSNQPQHF; DNA: TGTGCCAGCAGTTACAACAGAAATGTCTATAGCAATCAGCCCCAGCATTTT
size: .; J: TRBJ1-5; V: TRBV3-1/TRBV3-2; D: .; CDR3: CASSQDPSSNQPQHF; DNA: TGTGCCAGCAGCCAAGATCCGTCTAGCAATCAGCCCCAGCATTTT
size: .; J: TRBJ2-7; V: TRBV7-3; D: .; CDR3: CASSLTSQGQQYF; DNA: TGTGCCAGCAGCTTAACGTCCCAGGGACAGCAGTACTTC
size: .; J: TRBJ1-4; V: TRBV7-9; D: .; CDR3: CASSSSQGIMGEKLFF; DNA: TGTGCCAGCAGCTCGTCACAGGGAATCATGGGCGAAAAACTGTTTTTT
size: .; J: TRBJ2-1; V: TRBV3-1/TRBV3-2; D: TRBD2; CDR3: CASSRGGRYNEQFF; DNA: TGTGCCAGCAGCCGCGGCGGGAGGTACAATGAGCAGTTCTTC
size: .; J: TRBJ2-6; V: TRBV6-5; D: .; CDR3: CASRPGASGANVLTF; DNA: TGTGCCAGCCGGCCGGGGGCCTCTGGGGCCAACGTCCTGACTTTC
size: .; J: TRBJ2-7; V: TRBV11-3; D: .; CDR3: CASSEGAYEQYF; DNA: TGTGCCAGCAGCGAAGGAGCCTACGAGCAGTACTTC
size: .; J: TRBJ1-1; V: TRBV30; D: .; CDR3: CAWSRNTEAFF; DNA: TGTGCCTGGAGCAGAAACACTGAAGCTTTCTTT
size: .; J: TRBJ2-2; V: TRBV5-1; D: .; CDR3: CASSLVSRTNTGELFF; DNA: TGCGCCAGCAGCTTGGTTTCTCGGACGAACACCGGGGAGCTGTTTTTT
size: few; J: TRBJ2-3; V: TRBV4-2; D: .; CDR3: CASSQGGKFFTDTQYF; DNA: TGTGCCAGCAGCCAGGGTGGAAAGTTTTTCACAGATACGCAGTATTTT
size: .; J: TRBJ2-7; V: TRBV6-5; D: .; CDR3: CASSTRDLYEQYF; DNA: TGTGCCAGCAGTACCCGGGACTTGTACGAGCAGTACTTC
size: .; J: TRBJ1-5; V: TRBV6-4; D: .; CDR3: CASSVAGNQPQHF; DNA: TGTGCCAGCAGCGTTGCAGGAAATCAGCCCCAGCATTTT
size: .; J: TRBJ1-5; V: TRBV2; D: TRBD1; CDR3: CASSEALQGRQPQHF; DNA: TGTGCCAGCAGTGAAGCCCTACAGGGGCGTCAGCCCCAGCATTTT
size: .; J: TRBJ1-2; V: TRBV5-6; D: TRBD1; CDR3: CASSFTAGTGAGGYTF; DNA: TGTGCCAGCAGCTTTACCGCCGGGACAGGGGCTGGCGGCTACACCTTC
size: .; J: TRBJ2-2; V: TRBV15; D: .; CDR3: CATSRGPGELFF; DNA: TGTGCCACCAGCAGAGGCCCCGGGGAGCTGTTTTTT
size: .; J: TRBJ1-5; V: TRBV6-2/TRBV6-3; D: TRBD1; CDR3: CASSYDRVEPQHF; DNA: TGTGCCAGCAGTTACGACAGGGTTGAGCCCCAGCATTTT
size: .; J: TRBJ2-2; V: TRBV7-8; D: TRBD1; CDR3: CASSLPRQGVGELFF; DNA: TGTGCCAGCAGCTTACCGAGACAGGGGGTCGGGGAGCTGTTTTTT
size: .; J: TRBJ2-1; V: TRBV7-8; D: TRBD2; CDR3: CASSLEAGGYNEQFF; DNA: TGTGCCAGCAGCTTAGAAGCGGGAGGGTACAATGAGCAGTTCTTC
size: .; J: TRBJ2-7; V: TRBV18; D: .; CDR3: CASSPPKWNEQYF; DNA: TGTGCCAGCTCACCACCAAAGTGGAACGAGCAGTACTTC
size: .; J: TRBJ2-5; V: TRBV28; D: TRBD2; CDR3: CASSSNLQREIETQYF; DNA: TGTGCCAGCAGTTCAAATTTGCAGCGGGAGATAGAGACCCAGTACTTC
size: few; J: TRBJ2-4; V: TRBV27; D: .; CDR3: CASSAGTGAALAKNIQYF; DNA: TGTGCCAGCAGCGCAGGGACGGGAGCGGCCCTAGCCAAAAACATTCAGTACTTC
size: .; J: TRBJ2-3; V: TRBV2; D: .; CDR3: CASSEEAGPDTQYF; DNA: TGTGCCAGCAGTGAAGAAGCTGGCCCAGATACGCAGTATTTT
size: .; J: TRBJ1-1; V: TRBV5-1; D: .; CDR3: CASSFEYLNTEAFF; DNA: TGCGCCAGCAGCTTTGAGTACTTGAACACTGAAGCTTTCTTT
size: .; J: TRBJ2-1; V: TRBV7-2; D: TRBD1; CDR3: CASSAEQGSYNEQFF; DNA: TGTGCCAGCAGCGCAGAACAGGGGTCCTACAATGAGCAGTTCTTC
size: once; J: TRBJ2-7; V: TRBV19; D: TRBD2; CDR3: CASSPRTSGYSYEQYF; DNA: TGTGCCAGTAGTCCTCGGACTAGCGGGTATTCCTACGAGCAGTACTTC
size: .; J: TRBJ1-5; V: TRBV24-1; D: .; CDR3: CATSDLPVSSNQPQHF; DNA: TGTGCCACCAGTGATTTGCCAGTCTCGAGCAATCAGCCCCAGCATTTT
size: .; J: TRBJ1-6; V: TRBV27; D: .; CDR3: CASRGHDEGTTPLHF; DNA: TGTGCCAGCAGGGGGCACGATGAGGGAACTACACCCCTCCACTTT
size: .; J: TRBJ2-7; V: TRBV11-2; D: TRBD2; CDR3: CASSSHGGTSGNYEQYF; DNA: TGTGCCAGCAGCTCTCACGGGGGGACTAGCGGAAACTACGAGCAGTACTTC
size: once; J: TRBJ2-1; V: TRBV6-2/TRBV6-3; D: .; CDR3: CASSNPRGGPHYNEQFF; DNA: TGTGCCAGCAGCAACCCCCGGGGCGGGCCTCACTACAATGAGCAGTTCTTC
size: .; J: TRBJ2-7; V: TRBV3-1/TRBV3-2; D: TRBD1; CDR3: CASSRDRGHYEQYF; DNA: TGTGCCAGCAGCCGAGACAGGGGACACTACGAGCAGTACTTC
size: .; J: TRBJ2-1; V: TRBV2; D: .; CDR3: CASSDPTLRSYNEQFF; DNA: TGTGCCAGCAGTGATCCGACCTTGAGGTCCTACAATGAGCAGTTCTTC
size: .; J: TRBJ1-3; V: TRBV14; D: .; CDR3: CASSQARFSGNTIYF; DNA: TGTGCCAGCAGCCAGGCGAGGTTCTCTGGAAACACCATATATTTT
size: .; J: TRBJ1-4; V: TRBV4-2; D: .; CDR3: CASSPAGQGRQTTNEKLFF; DNA: TGTGCCAGCAGCCCGGCCGGGCAGGGCCGACAAACAACTAATGAAAAACTGTTTTTT
size: .; J: TRBJ1-6; V: TRBV30; D: TRBD1; CDR3: CAWSGDRELSSYNSPLHF; DNA: TGTGCCTGGAGTGGAGACAGGGAGCTGAGCTCCTATAATTCACCCCTCCACTTT
size: .; J: TRBJ2-5; V: TRBV21-1; D: .; CDR3: CASSKLTEETQYF; DNA: TGTGCCAGCAGCAAACTGACAGAAGAGACCCAGTACTTC
size: .; J: TRBJ1-1; V: TRBV13; D: .; CDR3: CASSSAPDTEAFF; DNA: TGTGCCAGCAGCTCGGCACCGGACACTGAAGCTTTCTTT
size: .; J: TRBJ1-3; V: TRBV12-3/TRBV12-4; D: .; CDR3: CASSLQGILVYF; DNA: TGTGCCAGCAGTTTACAGGGCATTCTAGTATATTTT
size: .; J: TRBJ1-2; V: TRBV19; D: .; CDR3: CASTEVTGGYTF; DNA: TGTGCCAGTACTGAGGTGACCGGTGGCTACACCTTC
size: .; J: TRBJ1-1; V: TRBV19; D: .; CDR3: CASSIHTGTEAFF; DNA: TGTGCCAGTAGTATCCACACAGGGACTGAAGCTTTCTTT
size: .; J: TRBJ2-1; V: TRBV30; D: .; CDR3: CAWRPLGNNEQFF; DNA: TGTGCCTGGCGGCCACTAGGGAACAATGAGCAGTTCTTC
size: .; J: TRBJ2-7; V: TRBV13; D: TRBD1; CDR3: CASSLAGTGGHEQYF; DNA: TGTGCCAGCAGCTTGGCCGGGACAGGGGGCCACGAGCAGTACTTC
size: .; J: TRBJ2-1; V: TRBV18; D: TRBD2; CDR3: CASSQVGLASDEQFF; DNA: TGTGCCAGCTCACAGGTGGGACTAGCGAGCGATGAGCAGTTCTTC
size: once; J: TRBJ2-1; V: TRBV7-7; D: TRBD2; CDR3: CASSPPGGDEQFF; DNA: TGTGCCAGCAGCCCCCCTGGGGGGGATGAGCAGTTCTTC
size: once; J: TRBJ2-3; V: TRBV11-3; D: .; CDR3: CASRLVTSTDTQYF; DNA: TGTGCCAGCAGACTCGTCACGAGCACAGATACGCAGTATTTT
size: .; J: TRBJ1-2; V: TRBV23-1; D: .; CDR3: CASSPPRTQTNYGYTF; DNA: TGCGCCAGCAGTCCCCCAAGGACACAGACTAACTATGGCTACACCTTC
size: .; J: TRBJ1-4; V: TRBV28; D: TRBD1; CDR3: CASSLWSGGSEKLFF; DNA: TGTGCCAGCAGTTTATGGTCAGGGGGCTCTGAAAAACTGTTTTTT
size: once; J: TRBJ2-1; V: TRBV28; D: .; CDR3: CASLDRDIHNEQFF; DNA: TGTGCCAGCCTTGACCGGGATATACACAATGAGCAGTTCTTC